This T cell receptor beta chain was captured by sequencing in a study of blood T cell repertoires in COVID-19. Across the whole study: Collection of acute and convalescent COVID-19 samples took place in the United States, Italy and Spain. The analysed material was cDNA or gDNA that came from T cells, B-cell-depleted T cells, or PBMCs.

Assay: immunoSEQ multiplex PCR; the TCRdb copy retains only in-frame clones and omits some. The table has roughly 380,000 clones, approximately 89% seen once; the top ten hold around 3.9%. This CDR3 spans 14 amino acids. With 5 bases clipped from V and 2 bases from J, the junction kept 3 bases outside the gene matches. Germline CDR1 reads LGHDT; CDR2 reads YNNKEL (reference sequence). Followed over time, Seattle patients had been enrolled while infection was active. The sequence was collected from an older woman with COVID-19, enrolled during active disease. The sequencing input was peripheral blood. The V and J genes are TRBV3-1 (or the pseudogene TRBV3-2) and TRBJ2-3; 8 positions agree with TRBD2. The CDR3 reads CASSISGTTDTQYF. The CDR3 nucleotides are TGTGCCAGCAGCATTAGCGGGACCACAGATACGCAGTATTTT.